A selection of T cell receptor beta chains follows, all from one sample in a study of blood T cell repertoires in COVID-19. The protocol was immunoSEQ multiplex PCR, while the TCRdb copy is restricted to in-frame clones and leaves out a portion. The table lists approximately 81,000 clones, 90% to 95% of them singletons, with 1.9% in the top ten. The sequenced sample was peripheral blood. Receptor source: a woman aged 45-59 years in a cohort sampled during active COVID-19. Both conserved end residues are part of each CDR3. D genes are given only for firm matches. The size of a clone is reported for some rows only, either as once, few or many, or as a class for expanded clones.

abundance | len | d_gene | j_gene | v_gene | CDR3aa | CDR3nt
. | 13 | . | TRBJ1-6 | TRBV6-5 | CASTGDLGSPLHF | TGTGCCAGCACAGGGGATTTAGGATCACCCCTCCACTTT
. | 14 | . | TRBJ1-4 | TRBV28 | CASTPGGLGEKLFF | TGTGCCAGCACCCCGGGGGGGCTGGGTGAAAAACTGTTTTTT
. | 16 | . | TRBJ2-1 | TRBV7-5 | CARSPHLREAKNEQFF | TGTGCCAGAAGCCCCCACTTGCGGGAGGCTAAGAATGAGCAGTTCTTC
. | 13 | . | TRBJ2-2 | TRBV12-3/TRBV12-4 | CASSFTANGELFF | TGTGCCAGCAGTTTCACAGCAAACGGGGAGCTGTTTTTT
few | 14 | TRBD1 | TRBJ1-2 | TRBV27 | CASSRTGGTYGYTF | TGTGCCAGCAGTCGGACAGGGGGCACCTATGGCTACACCTTC
. | 12 | . | TRBJ2-1 | TRBV5-1 | CASSLEGNEQFF | TGCGCCAGCAGCTTGGAGGGGAATGAGCAGTTCTTC
few | 16 | . | TRBJ1-5 | TRBV25-1 | CASSVSFLRSNQPQHF | TGTGCCAGCAGTGTAAGTTTCCTGAGGAGCAATCAGCCCCAGCATTTT
. | 13 | . | TRBJ1-3 | TRBV28 | CASRSPTGNTIYF | TGTGCCAGCAGGTCCCCAACTGGAAACACCATATATTTT
. | 15 | TRBD1 | TRBJ2-7 | TRBV2 | CASRPGTGGSYEQYF | TGTGCCAGCAGACCCGGGACAGGGGGCTCCTACGAGCAGTACTTC
. | 14 | . | TRBJ2-1 | TRBV29-1 | CSAKRLGNSNEQFF | TGCAGCGCCAAGCGGCTGGGTAATTCAAATGAGCAGTTCTTC
. | 17 | . | TRBJ1-1 | TRBV7-8 | CASSLAVGPRGNTEAFF | TGTGCCAGCAGCTTAGCGGTCGGGCCCCGGGGGAACACTGAAGCTTTCTTT
. | 15 | . | TRBJ2-5 | TRBV7-9 | CASSTIWRGLETQYF | TGTGCCAGCAGCACAATCTGGCGGGGTCTAGAGACCCAGTACTTC
. | 16 | . | TRBJ1-3 | TRBV11-3 | CASSLGGLGSGNTIYF | TGTGCCAGCAGCTTAGGGGGACTTGGCTCTGGAAACACCATATATTTT
. | 14 | TRBD1 | TRBJ2-2 | TRBV27 | CASRRDRATGELFF | TGTGCTAGCCGCCGGGACAGGGCCACCGGGGAGCTGTTTTTT
. | 16 | TRBD2 | TRBJ2-5 | TRBV5-1 | CASSLGPAGGQETQYF | TGCGCCAGCAGCTTGGGCCCAGCGGGAGGCCAAGAGACCCAGTACTTC
. | 17 | TRBD1 | TRBJ1-1 | TRBV9 | CASSATSGQGHGTEAFF | TGTGCCAGCAGCGCGACCTCGGGACAGGGCCACGGGACTGAAGCTTTCTTT
. | 14 | . | TRBJ1-1 | TRBV9 | CASSAEAGNTEAFF | TGTGCCAGCAGCGCCGAAGCGGGGAACACTGAAGCTTTCTTT
. | 10 | . | TRBJ2-7 | TRBV20-1 | CSVGGYEQYF | TGCAGTGTAGGGGGCTACGAGCAGTACTTC
. | 13 | TRBD1 | TRBJ1-2 | TRBV12-3/TRBV12-4 | CASTRTGRNGYTF | TGTGCCAGCACCCGGACAGGGAGAAATGGCTACACCTTC
. | 13 | . | TRBJ2-3 | TRBV3-1/TRBV3-2 | CASSQETPRGQYF | TGTGCCAGCAGCCAAGAGACCCCTCGCGGGCAGTATTTT
. | 14 | . | TRBJ2-1 | TRBV9 | CASSVGQSYNEQFF | TGTGCCAGCAGCGTAGGGCAATCCTACAATGAGCAGTTCTTC
. | 16 | . | TRBJ2-1 | TRBV19 | CASSIGGGVSYNEQFF | TGTGCCAGTAGTATAGGGGGCGGTGTATCCTACAATGAGCAGTTCTTC
. | 15 | . | TRBJ2-2 | TRBV5-5 | CASSLKTRSTGELFF | TGTGCCAGCAGCTTGAAGACACGCTCCACCGGGGAGCTGTTTTTT
. | 17 | . | TRBJ2-1 | TRBV21-1 | CASSKSLAGGSYNEQFF | TGTGCCAGCAGCAAATCCCTAGCGGGAGGCTCCTACAATGAGCAGTTCTTC
once | 13 | . | TRBJ1-3 | TRBV7-9 | CASSLSSGNTIYF | TGTGCCAGCAGCTTGAGCTCTGGAAACACCATATATTTT
. | 14 | . | TRBJ2-5 | TRBV5-4 | CASQQAGHQETQYF | TGTGCCAGCCAACAAGCGGGCCACCAAGAGACCCAGTACTTC
. | 14 | . | TRBJ2-1 | TRBV5-1 | CASSNYDPVNEQFF | TGCGCCAGCAGTAACTACGACCCGGTGAATGAGCAGTTCTTC
. | 15 | . | TRBJ1-6 | TRBV2 | CASRALVGADSPLHF | TGTGCCAGCAGGGCCTTGGTTGGCGCGGATTCACCCCTCCACTTT
. | 19 | TRBD1 | TRBJ1-5 | TRBV28 | CASSSATGGGVSSNQPQHF | TGTGCCAGCAGTTCCGCGACAGGGGGGGGAGTAAGCAGCAATCAGCCCCAGCATTTT
. | 14 | TRBD1 | TRBJ1-4 | TRBV30 | CAWSVQGAGEKLFF | TGTGCCTGGAGTGTACAGGGGGCCGGGGAAAAACTGTTTTTT
. | 11 | . | TRBJ2-1 | TRBV3-1/TRBV3-2 | CASTYYNEQFF | TGTGCCAGCACTTACTACAATGAGCAGTTCTTC
few | 16 | . | TRBJ1-2 | TRBV19 | CASSPATRGIYYGYTF | TGTGCCAGTAGTCCCGCCACTCGGGGTATCTACTATGGCTACACCTTC
. | 16 | . | TRBJ2-7 | TRBV18 | CASSPLPFSGTYEQYF | TGTGCCAGCTCACCACTCCCTTTTTCCGGGACCTACGAGCAGTACTTC
. | 15 | TRBD2 | TRBJ2-3 | TRBV28 | CASSSGSGGRDTQYF | TGTGCCAGCAGTAGCGGGAGCGGGGGGAGGGATACGCAGTATTTT
. | 12 | . | TRBJ2-5 | TRBV15 | CATSSQGETQYF | TGTGCCACCAGCAGCCAGGGAGAGACCCAGTACTTC
once | 16 | TRBD1 | TRBJ1-3 | TRBV3-1/TRBV3-2 | CASASTGANTGNTIYF | TGTGCCAGCGCTTCAACAGGGGCCAATACTGGAAACACCATATATTTT
. | 16 | TRBD2 | TRBJ2-1 | TRBV5-1 | CASSLIIAGDHNEQFF | TGCGCCAGCAGCTTGATTATAGCGGGGGATCACAATGAGCAGTTCTTC